This TCR beta chain emerged from a study of blood T cell repertoires in COVID-19. Across the study: Both acute and convalescent COVID-19 samples were obtained from the United States, Italy and Spain. T cells, B-cell-depleted T cells, or PBMCs provided the cDNA or gDNA that served as material.

Cohorts were assigned according to the clinical history that participants reported. Per the authors' pipeline: Estimates of nucleated cell counts were drawn from the amplification of reference gene primers. The table came from immunoSEQ multiplex PCR; TCRdb's copy has only in-frame clones and leaves some out. The V and J calls and clone size were taken over from that table, and D and trimming were inferred from the DNA. The sample has 150,000 to 200,000 clones, 79% seen once; the top ten hold roughly 19%. The CDR3 consists of 20 residues. Germline CDR1 and CDR2: MDHEN and SYDVKM. V dropped 0 bases and J dropped 5; count of bases not matched to a gene: 16.

The sequencing input was PBMCs or T cells enriched from blood (not recorded which). The TCR comes from a woman in her 70s in a cohort exposed to, infected with or recovered from COVID-19 (not recorded which). The genes are TRBV28 and TRBJ2-1, with 10 nucleotides matching TRBD1. This CDR3 is CASSLWTGGGVLAVDNEQFF. For the CDR3, the DNA is TGTGCCAGCAGTTTATGGACAGGGGGCGGTGTACTAGCGGTTGACAATGAGCAGTTCTTC.